This paragraph covers one TCR beta chain sequence. TCRdb processed the RT-PCR reads anew with MiXCR; each CDR3 protein has one entry. The sample includes more than 500,000 distinct CDR3 sequences, roughly 10% of them seen just once. The sample belongs to a study of response to subunit inactivated influenza vaccine. This CDR3 comprises 20 residues. J was trimmed by 5 bases and V by 0 bases; bases with no gene match: 20. CDR1 is DFQATT, CDR2 SNEGSKA, per germline (reference sequence). These same data were also listed under a study on T cells expressing NK-cell markers. That work states: cDNA encoding TCR beta was synthesized via 5'RACE template switching incorporating UMIs. Restriction of the sorted population to alpha-beta TCR T cells was achieved in several experiments with an anti-gamma-delta TCR antibody. About 1.0-7.0% of CD8+ T cells in over 5 donors belonged to dominant NKG2C+ clonotypes. Once again these clonotypes came out on top in the CD3+CD56-NKG2C+ fraction of several donors.

V is TRBV20-1 and J is TRBJ1-1, with 11 positions matching TRBD1. Sample: PBMCs from blood, taken on the day of vaccination. The TCR sequence derives from a man aged 50 to 59 who received an inactivated influenza vaccine. The CDR3 spells CSARERPGQGVWGEGTEAFF. CDR3 DNA: TGCAGTGCTAGAGAAAGACCGGGACAGGGGGTCTGGGGCGAGGGGACTGAAGCTTTCTTT.